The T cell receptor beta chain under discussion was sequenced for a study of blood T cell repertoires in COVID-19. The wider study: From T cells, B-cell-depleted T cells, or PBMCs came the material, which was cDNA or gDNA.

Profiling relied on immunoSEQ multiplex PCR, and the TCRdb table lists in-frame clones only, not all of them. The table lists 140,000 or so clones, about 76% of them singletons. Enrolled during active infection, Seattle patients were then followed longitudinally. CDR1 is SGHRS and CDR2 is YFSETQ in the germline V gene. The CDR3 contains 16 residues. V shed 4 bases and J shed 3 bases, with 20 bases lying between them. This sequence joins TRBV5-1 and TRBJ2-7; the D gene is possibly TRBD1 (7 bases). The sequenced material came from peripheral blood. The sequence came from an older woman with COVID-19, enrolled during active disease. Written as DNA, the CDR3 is TGCGCCAGCAGCCCGGGGGTAGGGGGCGCAAACTACGAGCAGTACTTC. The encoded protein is CASSPGVGGANYEQYF.